The sequence of this TCR beta chain was determined in a study of CD8 T cells in Susac syndrome (dated by TCRdb to 2018 to 2020). For the study in its entirety: The study used repertoire sequencing to test whether antigen drove CD8+ T cell activation and differentiation in Susac syndrome.

Peripheral blood CD8+ and CD4+ T cells from healthy donors, Susac syndrome patients and multiple sclerosis patients were profiled by high-throughput TCR beta sequencing. The multiple sclerosis controls were treatment-naive patients who had stable or active relapsing-remitting disease and met the revised McDonald criteria. Bulk CD8+ and CD4+ T cells were purified by magnetic negative isolation, while CD8+ TEMRA cells were enriched using FACS. Blood was drawn into EDTA tubes, processed within 24 hours, and PBMCs were isolated by density gradient centrifugation. PBMCs intended for TCR sequencing were cryopreserved in liquid nitrogen and thawed later in a water bath at 37 degrees C. A purity of at least 90% was achieved for sorted or isolated CD4+, CD8+ and CD8+ TEMRA cells. As for this clonotype: It lacks a known antigen. No base quality values were provided; no much bigger clone lies one nucleotide off.

Unmatched junction bases come to 2, with V trimmed by 4 bases and J by 1 base. According to the germline V gene (reference sequence), CDR1 reads PRHDT and CDR2 reads FYEKMQ. CDR3 length: 15 amino acids, cysteine to phenylalanine. Only CDR3 DNA remains: 45 bases, in frame from the first base. General study outcomes and caveats: The study acknowledged that relatively few individuals were included in the TCR sequencing and HLA analysis.

RNA was extracted with the RNeasy kit and about 0.5 to 1 ug was reverse transcribed using random hexamers. The immunoSEQ multiplex PCR assay, which covers 54 Vbeta and 13 Jbeta segments, was used to amplify TCR beta CDR3 regions. PCR amplification bias was corrected using a synthetic template baseline for primer optimization and computational correction. Regarding the original processing steps: Reads were annotated to V, D and J genes per IMGT and analyzed with immunoSEQ Analyzer, keeping only productive sequences. Clonality was computed as one minus Shannon entropy normalized by log2 of the number of productive unique sequences. For each patient and control, public and private clones were evaluated within the 100 most prevalent clones. Clones were defined as Susac-specific if absent from the healthy and MS cohorts, from roughly 1,100 published viral clones and from other ImmuneACCESS disease sequences. The public reads were reprocessed in TCRdb via fastp at Q25 and MiXCR, keeping in-frame beta chains. Identical CDR3 proteins give one entry, which carries the most common genes and DNA. It is TCRdb's table, rather than the study itself, that gives the V and J calls and clone size. The sample profile shows about 210,000 distinct CDR3 sequences; about 96% of them were found once. 0.085% to 0.095% of the sample comes from the top ten.

The receptor's source is a human donor with multiple sclerosis. Sequenced: CD4+ T cells from PBMCs. Rearrangement joined TRBV13 to TRBJ2-4; 9 central bases correspond to TRBD1. The CDR3 amino acid sequence is: CASSSQGAAKNIQYF. DNA sequence: TGTGCCAGCAGCTCACAGGGGGCGGCCAAAAACATTCAGTACTTC.